This T cell receptor (beta chain) appears in the sequencing data of a study of technical replicates of blood from a few donors. This CDR3 region has 17 residues. J was trimmed by 4 bases and V by 1 base; bases with no gene match: 9. Germline V gene lookup returns CDR1 SGHTA and CDR2 FQGNSA. TCRdb's table, derived via immunoSEQ multiplex PCR, lists solely in-frame clones and lacks some. This repertoire shows tens of thousands of clones, just over 95% found once; its top ten account for 0.2%. The origin of this receptor is a human donor in good health. Input material: T cells isolated from PBMCs. The chain carries TRBV7-2 and TRBJ2-3; TRBD1 aligns across 9 bases. This CDR3 is CASSLGPGQGFPDTQYF. The CDR3 nucleotides read TGTGCCAGCAGCTTAGGACCGGGACAGGGTTTCCCAGATACGCAGTATTTT. Full variable domain (remainder filled in from reference TRBV7-2 and TRBJ2-3): GAGVSQSPSNKVTEKGKDVELRCDPISGHTALYWYRQSLGQGLEFLIYFQGNSAPDKSGLPSDRFSAERTGGSVSTLTIQRTQQEDSAVYLCASSLGPGQGFPDTQYFGPGTRLTVL.